This entry concerns a single TCR beta chain. Its specificity is not known. The study reverse transcribed the entire isolated RNA, so it sequenced expressed TCRB transcripts. Clones were sequenced by immunoSEQ multiplex PCR, and TCRdb holds only the in-frame ones, with some missing. In the table there are more than 550,000 clones, around 15% of which are singletons. Via CD45RO/CCR7/CD25/CD127/CD95/CD27, cells of the CD4+ naive, central memory, regulatory and stem cell-like memory subsets were sorted. These data come from a study of beta chain features in type 1 diabetes. Study findings and constraints: Shortening that was moderate but significant affected the TCRB CDR3s of Type 1 diabetes patients in all four CD4+ subsets. Compared to healthy donors, patients appeared to have naive, central memory and Treg TCRB repertoires that were more alike.

With V trimmed by 0 bases and J by 2 bases, 10 bases remained unmatched. The CDR3 is made up of 17 amino acids. Sequenced material: naive CD4+ T cells from blood. The chain carries TRBV5-7 and TRBJ2-7, with 8 bases lining up with TRBD1. TRBV5-7 qualifies as an ORF whose function is uncertain. The TCR sequence derives from a man younger than 30 with type 1 diabetes. The CDR3 region is CASSLARGRLVAYEQYF. CDR3 coding DNA: TGTGCCAGCAGCTTGGCCAGGGGGCGGTTGGTAGCCTACGAGCAGTACTTC.